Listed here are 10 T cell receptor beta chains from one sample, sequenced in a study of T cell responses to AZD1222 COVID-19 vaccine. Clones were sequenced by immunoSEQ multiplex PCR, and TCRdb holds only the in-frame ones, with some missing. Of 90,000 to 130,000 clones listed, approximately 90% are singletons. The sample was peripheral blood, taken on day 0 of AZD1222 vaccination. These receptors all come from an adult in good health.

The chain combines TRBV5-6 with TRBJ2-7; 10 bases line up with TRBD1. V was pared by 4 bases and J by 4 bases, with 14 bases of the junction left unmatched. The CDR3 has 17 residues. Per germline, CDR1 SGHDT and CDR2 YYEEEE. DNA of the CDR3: TGTGCCAGCAGCCCGGGACAGGGGCTACCTTTAATATACGAGCAGTACTTC. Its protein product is CASSPGQGLPLIYEQYF.

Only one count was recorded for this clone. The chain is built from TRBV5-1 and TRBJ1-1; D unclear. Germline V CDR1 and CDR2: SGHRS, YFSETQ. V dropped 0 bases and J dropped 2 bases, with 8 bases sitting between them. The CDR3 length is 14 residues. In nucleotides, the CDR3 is TGCGCCAGCAGCTTGGTTGCGGATAACACTGAAGCTTTCTTT. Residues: CASSLVADNTEAFF.

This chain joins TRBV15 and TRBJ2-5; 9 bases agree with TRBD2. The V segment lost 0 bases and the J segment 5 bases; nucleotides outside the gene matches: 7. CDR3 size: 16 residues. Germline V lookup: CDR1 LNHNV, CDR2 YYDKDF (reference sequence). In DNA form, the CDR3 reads TGTGCCACCAGCAGAGATCATAGCGGGGGCCGGGAGACCCAGTACTTC. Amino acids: CATSRDHSGGRETQYF.

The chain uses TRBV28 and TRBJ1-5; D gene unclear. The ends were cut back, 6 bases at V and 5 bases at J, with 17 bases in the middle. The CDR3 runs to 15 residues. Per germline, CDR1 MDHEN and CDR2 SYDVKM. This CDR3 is CASSPPGLRDQPQHF. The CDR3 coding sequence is TGTGCCAGCAGCCCCCCGGGGTTGAGGGATCAGCCCCAGCATTTT.

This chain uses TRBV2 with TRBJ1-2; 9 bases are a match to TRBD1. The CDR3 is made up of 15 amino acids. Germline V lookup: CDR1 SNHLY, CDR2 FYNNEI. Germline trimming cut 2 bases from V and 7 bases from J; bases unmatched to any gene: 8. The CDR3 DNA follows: TGTGCCAGCAGTGAAAAACGGGACAGGGCCGGTGGCTACACCTTC. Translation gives CASSEKRDRAGGYTF. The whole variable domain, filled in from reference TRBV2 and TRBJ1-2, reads EPEVTQTPSHQVTQMGQEVILRCVPISNHLYFYWYRQILGQKVEFLVSFYNNEISEKSEIFDDQFSVERPDGSNFTLKIRSTKLEDSAMYFCASSEKRDRAGGYTFGSGTRLTVV.

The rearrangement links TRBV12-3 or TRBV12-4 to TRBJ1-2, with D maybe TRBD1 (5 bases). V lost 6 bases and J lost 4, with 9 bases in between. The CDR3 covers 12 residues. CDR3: CASSRDAYGYTF. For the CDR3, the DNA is TGTGCCAGCAGCAGGGACGCCTATGGCTACACCTTC.

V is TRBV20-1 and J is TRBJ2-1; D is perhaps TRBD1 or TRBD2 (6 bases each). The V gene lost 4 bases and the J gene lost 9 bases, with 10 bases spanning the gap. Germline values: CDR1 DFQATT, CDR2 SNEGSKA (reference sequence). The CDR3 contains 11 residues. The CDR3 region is CSATQGGEQFF. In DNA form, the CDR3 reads TGCAGTGCTACACAGGGAGGTGAGCAGTTCTTC.

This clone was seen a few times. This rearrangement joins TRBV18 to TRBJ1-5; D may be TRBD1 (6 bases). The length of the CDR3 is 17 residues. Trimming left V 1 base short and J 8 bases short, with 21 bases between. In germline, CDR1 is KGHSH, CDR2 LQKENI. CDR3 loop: CASSPRGGARSREPQHF. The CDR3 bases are TGTGCCAGCTCACCACGAGGGGGAGCTCGGTCCCGGGAGCCCCAGCATTTT.

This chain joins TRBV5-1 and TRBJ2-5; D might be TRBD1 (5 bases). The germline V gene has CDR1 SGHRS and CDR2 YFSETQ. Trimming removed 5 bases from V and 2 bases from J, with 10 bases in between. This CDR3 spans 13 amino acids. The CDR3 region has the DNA TGCGCCAGCAGTTTAAACAGGCAAGAGACCCAGTACTTC. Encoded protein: CASSLNRQETQYF.

CDR3 bases: TGTGCCTGGAGTGTATCCCTCCAGGGACCCCAGCATTTT. Translation: CAWSVSLQGPQHF. The V and J genes are TRBV30 and TRBJ1-5, with a tentative D call TRBD1 (5 bases). V was shortened by 0 bases and J by 10 bases, with 13 bases between the two germline ends. The CDR3 has 13 residues. Germline CDR1 is GTSNPN and CDR2 is SVGIG (reference sequence).